The 7 T cell receptor beta chains presented below share a single source sample, sequenced in a study of shared clonotypes between healthy human individuals. Sequenced by immunoSEQ multiplex PCR; TCRdb stores in-frame clones only, minus some. Among about 1 million clones, approximately 70% were seen once, and the ten largest hold approximately 1.5%. The sequencing sample was made of memory CD4+ T cells sorted from blood. Subset in this sample: CD45RA-negative fraction. The receptors stem from a man younger than 30 in good health.

The CDR3 loop reads CASSYSVTSGTYEQYF. The CDR3 DNA is TGTGCCAGCAGTTACTCCGTGACTAGCGGGACCTACGAGCAGTACTTC. This chain uses TRBV6-5 with TRBJ2-7, with 11 positions matching TRBD2. CDR3 length: 16 amino acids. Germline CDR1 MNHEY, CDR2 SVGAGI. The trim removed 0 bases at V and 2 bases at J, leaving 3 bases unmatched.

V is TRBV10-3 and J is TRBJ2-7; 8 nucleotides line up with TRBD1. V was clipped by 3 bases and J by 2 bases; unmatched bases: 3. This CDR3 is built from 14 residues. CDR1 is ENHRY, CDR2 SYGVKD, per germline. The DNA of the CDR3 is TGTGCCATCAGTGAACGGACAGGGACCTACGAGCAGTACTTC. Its translation is CAISERTGTYEQYF.

This chain connects TRBV6-1 to TRBJ1-5, with D maybe TRBD1 (6 bases). Germline CDR1 MNHNS, CDR2 SASEGT. The germline V and J ends were trimmed by 8 bases and 0 bases, with 14 bases remaining between them. The CDR3 is 15 residues long. Here the CDR3 DNA reads TGTGCCAGCGCGAGGGGGGGCAGTAGCAATCAGCCCCAGCATTTT. Protein product: CASARGGSSNQPQHF.

This rearrangement joins TRBV5-1 to TRBJ1-3, with D uncertain. V was shortened by 9 bases and J by 0 bases, with 13 bases between the two germline ends. Germline V gives CDR1 SGHRS, CDR2 YFSETQ. This CDR3 has 14 amino acids. CDR3 coding DNA: TGCGCCACCTCCCCAGGAGACTCTGGAAACACCATATATTTT. Protein product: CATSPGDSGNTIYF.

This sequence joins TRBV2 and TRBJ1-6; a possible D gene is TRBD1 (5 bases). V was trimmed by 8 bases and J by 5 bases, leaving 7 bases between them. The CDR3 runs to 12 residues. Germline V lookup: CDR1 SNHLY, CDR2 FYNNEI. The CDR3 bases are TGTGCCAGCGACAGAGATAATTCACCCCTCCACTTT. Protein product: CASDRDNSPLHF. The full variable domain, rest sourced from reference TRBV2 and TRBJ1-6, is EPEVTQTPSHQVTQMGQEVILRCVPISNHLYFYWYRQILGQKVEFLVSFYNNEISEKSEIFDDQFSVERPDGSNFTLKIRSTKLEDSAMYFCASDRDNSPLHFGNGTRLTVT.

Regarding this clone: A much bigger clone sits one base away, suggesting this may be a read error. The V and J genes are TRBV28 and TRBJ1-4; the match to TRBD1 covers 8 bases. After removal of 4 bases from V and 1 base from J, the junction contained 2 bases not matched to a gene. This CDR3 has 15 amino acids. The V gene's germline CDR1 is MDHEN and CDR2 SYDVKM. The chain's CDR3 is CASSSTGGTNEKLFF. CDR3 bases: TGTGCCAGCAGTTCAACAGGGGGAACTAATGAAAAACTGTTTTTT.

A remark on this clone: The DNA is left out, because the CDR3 cannot be placed on it with certainty; the CDR3 is given as TCRdb lists it. The V and J genes are TRBV30 and TRBJ2-5; the D call in the table, TRBD2, was not verified against the DNA. Germline V lookup: CDR1 GTSNPN, CDR2 SVGIG (reference sequence). The CDR3 has 12 amino acids, counting both end residues. This chain's CDR3 is CAWSVGAGAAYF.